These 27 T cell receptor beta chains were sequenced from one sample in a study of cytomegalovirus exposure and HLA in healthy donors. Primers: 60 Vbeta forward and 13 Jbeta reverse. TCRdb's table, derived via immunoSEQ multiplex PCR, lists solely in-frame clones and lacks some. The sample records around 120,000 clones, 60% to 70% being singletons. Source material: PBMCs. These receptors were collected from a man under 40 in good health and CMV-seropositive.

There are a few counts of this clone. The chain joins TRBV18 to TRBJ1-2; 10 bases map to TRBD1. CDR3 length equals 17 residues. Trimming took 5 bases from V and 0 from J; bases not matched to a gene: 9. Germline V gene data show CDR1 as KGHSH and CDR2 as LQKENI. This CDR3 reads CASSTGQGRLANYGYTF. The CDR3, as DNA: TGTGCCAGCTCAACGGGACAGGGGAGGTTAGCTAACTATGGCTACACCTTC.

The chain couples TRBV27 to TRBJ1-1; D might be TRBD1 (5 bases). CDR3 length: 15 amino acids. V was shortened by 0 bases and J by 1 base, with 9 bases between the two germline ends. Germline V gives CDR1 MNHEY, CDR2 SMNVEV (reference sequence). CDR3 coding DNA: TGTGCCAGCAGTTTATCAGGGGTAGGGAACACTGAAGCTTTCTTT. It translates to CASSLSGVGNTEAFF.

This CDR3 reads CASSQPPPLSESTDTQYF. As DNA, the CDR3 is TGCGCCAGCAGTCAACCTCCCCCTCTCAGTGAATCCACAGATACGCAGTATTTT. The gene calls are TRBV4-1 and TRBJ2-3; D unresolved. V gave up 6 bases and J gave up 2 bases, with 24 bases separating them. The germline V gene has CDR1 MGHRA and CDR2 YSYEKL. The CDR3 extends over 18 amino acids.

The V and J genes are TRBV12-5 and TRBJ1-5, with D possibly being TRBD1 (6 bases). There are 14 residues in the CDR3. The V end lost 5 bases, the J end lost 7 bases, and 15 bases lay between the germline ends. Germline loops: CDR1 LGHNT, CDR2 FRNRAP. CDR3 nucleotide sequence: TGTGCTAGTGGTCTCGGGGGGGCTCGGCAGCCCCAGCATTTT. This encodes CASGLGGARQPQHF.

The V call is TRBV5-6, the J call TRBJ1-4; weak D call: TRBD1 (5 bases). Germline V gene data show CDR1 as SGHDT and CDR2 as YYEEEE. V was shortened by 0 bases and J by 11 bases, with 14 bases between the two germline ends. The CDR3 consists of 14 residues. In nucleotides, the CDR3 is TGTGCCAGCAGCTTGGAGCAGGGTCGGGGGAAACTGTTTTTT. Encoded protein: CASSLEQGRGKLFF. Filled out from reference TRBV5-6 and TRBJ1-4, the complete variable domain reads DAGVTQSPTHLIKTRGQQVTLRCSPKSGHDTVSWYQQALGQGPQFIFQYYEEEERQRGNFPDRFSGHQFPNYSSELNVNALLLGDSALYLCASSLEQGRGKLFFGSGTQLSVL.

The V and J genes are TRBV10-3 and TRBJ2-1; 10 positions agree with TRBD2. The V gene's germline CDR1 is ENHRY and CDR2 SYGVKD. There are 12 residues in the CDR3. V lost 10 bases, J lost 6 bases, and 3 bases stayed unmatched. The CDR3 protein is CATRTSGNEQFF. Here the CDR3 DNA reads TGTGCCACCAGGACTAGCGGCAATGAGCAGTTCTTC.

This clone has a handful of counts. The chain couples TRBV25-1 to TRBJ2-2; TRBD1 might be the D (6 bases). The CDR3 spans 16 residues. Germline V gives CDR1 MGHDK, CDR2 SYGVNS. V dropped 2 bases and J dropped 3 bases, with 13 bases sitting between them. CDR3 nucleotides: TGTGCCAGCAGTGAAATGGTGACAGGTTACACCGGGGAGCTGTTTTTT. It specifies CASSEMVTGYTGELFF.

This clone occurred a few times. The chain recombines TRBV15 with TRBJ1-2; 7 nucleotides align to TRBD1. The germline gives CDR1 LNHNV, CDR2 YYDKDF (reference sequence). The CDR3 extends over 15 amino acids. V gave up 0 bases and J gave up 8 bases; unmatched junction bases: 9. CDR3 in amino acids: CATSRDRGLSGGYTF. The CDR3 DNA sequence: TGTGCCACCAGCAGAGATAGGGGGCTATCTGGGGGCTACACCTTC.

This rearrangement joins TRBV10-3 to TRBJ2-2; D is ambiguous. This CDR3 has 14 residues. Trimming removed 6 bases at V and 1 base at J, with 9 bases between. The V gene's germline CDR1 is ENHRY and CDR2 SYGVKD. CDR3 bases: TGTGCCATCAGCCTGAGCGAGAACACCGGGGAGCTGTTTTTT. Translation: CAISLSENTGELFF.

The count of this clone is one. The chain links TRBV19 to TRBJ2-2; 8 nucleotides agree with TRBD1. This CDR3 region has 17 residues. Germline lookup yields CDR1 LNHDA and CDR2 SQIVND (reference sequence). The V and J ends lost 6 bases and 5 bases, in that order; junction bases with no gene match: 14. The CDR3 reads CASRQSRGPRWTGELFF. CDR3 DNA sequence: TGTGCCAGTAGGCAATCCAGGGGGCCAAGGTGGACCGGGGAGCTGTTTTTT. The full variable domain, completed using reference TRBV19 and TRBJ2-2, is DGGITQSPKYLFRKEGQNVTLSCEQNLNHDAMYWYRQDPGQGLRLIYYSQIVNDFQKGDIAEGYSVSREKKESFPLTVTSAQKNPTAFYLCASRQSRGPRWTGELFFGEGSRLTVL.

This clone has a handful of counts. The rearrangement links TRBV11-3 to TRBJ2-1; 7 nucleotides agree with TRBD1. Germline assignment: CDR1 SGHNT and CDR2 YENEEA. The ends lost 1 base at V and 5 bases at J; junction bases unmatched: 5. This CDR3 region has 15 residues. The CDR3 here is CASSLGQGRHNEQFF. DNA of the CDR3: TGTGCCAGCAGCTTAGGACAGGGTCGTCACAATGAGCAGTTCTTC.

The CDR3 here is CASSRGGAYEKLFF. CDR3 sequence (DNA): TGTGCCAGCAGCCGAGGGGGGGCTTATGAAAAACTGTTTTTT. The genes are TRBV5-6 and TRBJ1-4, with D perhaps matching TRBD1 (6 bases). The CDR3 length is 14 residues. In germline, CDR1 is SGHDT, CDR2 YYEEEE. Trimming took off 4 bases at V and 6 bases at J, with 13 bases between the two ends.

This clone has only a few counts. The genes are TRBV5-1 and TRBJ2-3, with TRBD2 matching over 11 bases. J was trimmed by 2 bases and V by 3 bases; bases with no gene match: 14. The CDR3 covers 19 residues. Germline CDR1 SGHRS, CDR2 YFSETQ. Written as DNA, the CDR3 is TGCGCCAGCAGCTCGTCCCTAGCGGGGGGCACTTCATTCACAGATACGCAGTATTTT. It specifies CASSSSLAGGTSFTDTQYF.

This clone was seen a few times. V usage is TRBV13 and J usage is TRBJ2-5; 10 nucleotides align to TRBD2. Germline CDR1 is PRHDT and CDR2 is FYEKMQ (reference sequence). The CDR3 is 19 amino acids. V shed 2 bases, J shed 5 bases, and the junction held 17 bases outside the gene matches. The CDR3 loop is CASSLFYLAGEADRETQYF. The CDR3 nucleotides are TGTGCCAGCAGCTTATTCTATCTAGCGGGGGAGGCTGATCGGGAGACCCAGTACTTC.

This chain joins TRBV18 and TRBJ2-2; TRBD1 aligns across 8 bases. The CDR3 totals 14 residues. CDR1 and CDR2 (germline): KGHSH, LQKENI. The junction had 1 base not matched to a gene; V was cut back by 4 bases and J by 3 bases. CDR3 protein: CASSRTGYTGELFF. In nucleotides, the CDR3 is TGTGCCAGCTCACGGACAGGGTACACCGGGGAGCTGTTTTTT. Using reference TRBV18 and TRBJ2-2 for the parts outside the CDR3, the full variable domain is NAGVMQNPRHLVRRRGQEARLRCSPMKGHSHVYWYRQLPEEGLKFMVYLQKENIIDESGMPKERFSAEFPKEGPSILRIQQVVRGDSAAYFCASSRTGYTGELFFGEGSRLTVL.

This chain joins TRBV9 and TRBJ2-1; TRBD2 aligns across 8 bases. CDR1 and CDR2 (germline): SGDLS, YYNGEE. The V gene end was trimmed by 0 bases and the J gene end by 4 bases; junction bases not matched to a gene: 3. This CDR3 has 15 amino acids. The CDR3 protein is CASSVGGGGYNEQFF. The CDR3 coding sequence is TGTGCCAGCAGCGTAGGGGGCGGGGGGTACAATGAGCAGTTCTTC.

V usage is TRBV11-3 and J usage is TRBJ1-2; 7 nucleotides match TRBD1. CDR1 and CDR2 from the germline V gene are SGHNT and YENEEA. Trimming took 3 bases from V and 3 from J; bases not matched to a gene: 1. The CDR3 length is 13 residues. The chain's CDR3 is CASSFGTDYGYTF. The CDR3 DNA reads TGTGCCAGCAGCTTCGGGACAGACTATGGCTACACCTTC.

This chain uses TRBV7-2 with TRBJ1-3; D is undetermined. Trimming took 5 bases from V and 2 from J, leaving 10 bases between them. The CDR3 totals 14 residues. Germline values: CDR1 SGHTA, CDR2 FQGNSA. The CDR3 nucleotides are TGTGCCAGCAGCCCGATGCGGACTGGAAACACCATATATTTT. It encodes CASSPMRTGNTIYF. The whole variable domain, remainder taken from reference TRBV7-2 and TRBJ1-3, is GAGVSQSPSNKVTEKGKDVELRCDPISGHTALYWYRQSLGQGLEFLIYFQGNSAPDKSGLPSDRFSAERTGGSVSTLTIQRTQQEDSAVYLCASSPMRTGNTIYFGEGSWLTVV.

The V and J genes are TRBV5-1 and TRBJ2-2, with D perhaps matching TRBD1 (5 bases). There are 15 residues in the CDR3. Germline lookup yields CDR1 SGHRS and CDR2 YFSETQ. V was pared by 4 bases and J by 4 bases, with 14 bases between. CDR3 in DNA: TGCGCCAGCAGCACAGAAGGGGCAGCCACCGGGGAGCTGTTTTTT. Translating it yields CASSTEGAATGELFF. The full variable domain, its missing parts supplied by reference TRBV5-1 and TRBJ2-2, is KAGVTQTPRYLIKTRGQQVTLSCSPISGHRSVSWYQQTPGQGLQFLFEYFSETQRNKGNFPGRFSGRQFSNSRSEMNVSTLELGDSALYLCASSTEGAATGELFFGEGSRLTVL.

J is TRBJ2-3 and V is TRBV7-6, with a possible D match to TRBD2 (5 bases). CDR3 length: 12 residues. V was clipped by 4 bases and J by 5 bases, with 7 bases between them. The germline gives CDR1 SGHVS, CDR2 FNYEAQ. The CDR3 here is CASSSLGDTQYF. CDR3 sequence (DNA): TGTGCCAGCAGCTCACTAGGAGATACGCAGTATTTT.

The chain employs TRBV5-1 and TRBJ2-2; 8 bases match TRBD1. The CDR3 length is 15 residues. Trimming took 4 bases from V and 7 from J; bases not matched to a gene: 9. CDR1 is SGHRS and CDR2 is YFSETQ in the germline V gene. Written as DNA, the CDR3 is TGCGCCAGCAGCGGGTCCCGGACAGGGCTCGGGGAGCTGTTTTTT. Residues: CASSGSRTGLGELFF.

This clone was detected only once. The gene calls are TRBV7-3 and TRBJ2-1; D ambiguous. The CDR3 sequence is 13 residues long. V was clipped by 5 bases and J by 1 base, with 6 bases between them. The V gene's germline CDR1 is SGHTA and CDR2 FQGTGA. The CDR3 is CASSTYSYNEQFF. As DNA, the CDR3 is TGTGCCAGCAGCACCTATTCCTACAATGAGCAGTTCTTC.

The chain has TRBV5-1 and TRBJ2-5; D not resolved. Germline values: CDR1 SGHRS, CDR2 YFSETQ. Deletions cut 0 bases from V and 2 bases from J, with 5 bases between. CDR3 length: 13 residues. CDR3 in amino acids: CASSLVYQETQYF. The CDR3 DNA follows: TGCGCCAGCAGCTTGGTCTATCAAGAGACCCAGTACTTC. Drawing the rest from reference TRBV5-1 and TRBJ2-5, the complete variable domain is KAGVTQTPRYLIKTRGQQVTLSCSPISGHRSVSWYQQTPGQGLQFLFEYFSETQRNKGNFPGRFSGRQFSNSRSEMNVSTLELGDSALYLCASSLVYQETQYFGPGTRLLVL.

This clone was observed a few times. The V and J genes are TRBV7-9 and TRBJ2-7, with 10 bases lining up with TRBD1. Germline CDR1 SEHNR, CDR2 FQNEAQ (reference sequence). V dropped 6 bases and J dropped 5; count of bases not matched to a gene: 4. CDR3 size: 13 residues. The chain's CDR3 is CASREDRGHEQYF. The CDR3 coding sequence is TGTGCCAGCAGAGAAGACAGGGGGCACGAGCAGTACTTC.

This chain connects TRBV5-6 to TRBJ1-4, with D possibly TRBD1 on 5 matching bases. Per the germline V gene, CDR1 is SGHDT and CDR2 is YYEEEE. The V gene lost 1 base and the J gene lost 10 bases, with 17 bases spanning the gap. This CDR3 is 15 amino acids long. DNA of the CDR3: TGTGCCAGCAGCTTGTTTGGGCAGGGCAATTTAAAACTGTTTTTT. It specifies CASSLFGQGNLKLFF.

The chain joins TRBV30 to TRBJ1-2; 7 bases are shared with TRBD1. Germline V CDR1 and CDR2: GTSNPN, SVGIG (reference sequence). The CDR3 length is 12 residues. Trimming at V came to 2 bases and at J to 8 bases, leaving 5 bases not matched to a gene. The CDR3 region is CAWSTGAGGYTF. In DNA, the CDR3 is TGTGCCTGGAGTACAGGGGCTGGGGGCTACACCTTC.

V gene TRBV7-9 combines with J gene TRBJ2-3, with 8 bases matching TRBD1. This CDR3 spans 16 amino acids. V shed 2 bases and J 4 bases; nucleotides not matched to a gene: 8. Germline CDR1 SEHNR, CDR2 FQNEAQ (reference sequence). The DNA for the CDR3 is TGTGCCAGCAGCTTATCAGGGGGCGTTTCTGCAGATACGCAGTATTTT. It yields the protein CASSLSGGVSADTQYF.